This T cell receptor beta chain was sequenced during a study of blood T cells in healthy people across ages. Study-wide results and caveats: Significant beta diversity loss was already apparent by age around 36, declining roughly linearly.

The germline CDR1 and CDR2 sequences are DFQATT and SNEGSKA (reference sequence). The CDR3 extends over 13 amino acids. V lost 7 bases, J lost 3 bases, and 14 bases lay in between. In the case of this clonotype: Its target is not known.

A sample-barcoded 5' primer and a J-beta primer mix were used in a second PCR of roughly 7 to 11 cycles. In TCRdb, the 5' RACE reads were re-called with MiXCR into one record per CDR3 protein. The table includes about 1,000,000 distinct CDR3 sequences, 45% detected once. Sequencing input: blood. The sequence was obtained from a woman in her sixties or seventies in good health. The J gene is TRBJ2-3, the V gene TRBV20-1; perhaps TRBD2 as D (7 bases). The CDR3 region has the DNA TGCAGTGGGGGGGGGCTAGCGACAGATACGCAGTATTTT. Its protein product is CSGGGLATDTQYF.